This record covers a single T cell receptor beta chain. Clones were sequenced by immunoSEQ multiplex PCR, and TCRdb holds only the in-frame ones, with some missing. The table shows roughly 350,000 clones, with 75% to 90% occurring only once. These data belong to a study of Ad26.COV2.S vaccination and SARS-CoV-2 variants. V was pared by 4 bases and J by 0 bases, with 14 bases of the junction left unmatched. The length of the CDR3 is 18 residues. CDR1 is SGHRS, CDR2 YFSETQ, per germline. The treatment is: over 15 received Ad26.COV2.S at low or high dose, single or two shots; several received placebo; per-sample allocation not given. Collection of the samples took place on day 63 after the first injection of vaccine or placebo.

The sample consisted of peripheral blood, taken in a trial of Ad26.COV2.S vaccine versus placebo. This clonotype originated in a person aged 18-65 years who received the Ad26.COV2.S COVID-19 vaccine or a placebo. This rearrangement joins TRBV5-1 to TRBJ1-1, with 8 bases fitting TRBD1. The CDR3 DNA sequence: TGCGCCAGCAGCCGGAAACTGGCGGGACAGGTGATGAACACTGAAGCTTTCTTT. Amino acid sequence: CASSRKLAGQVMNTEAFF.